This TCR beta chain was identified in a study of T-cell memory formation after mild COVID-19. Study results and limitations: Mainly CM and EM harbored the contracting CD4+ clones; mainly EMRA harbored the CD8+ ones.

There are 14 residues in the CDR3. Trimming removed 0 bases at V and 3 bases at J, with 7 bases between. Germline CDR1 reads SGHRS; CDR2 reads YFSETQ. Libraries for TCRalpha and TCRbeta carried sample barcodes and unique molecular identifiers via 5'RACE. A single record per CDR3 protein comes from TCRdb applying MiXCR to the 5' RACE reads. The data hold about 130,000 distinct CDR3 sequences, with approximately 15% observed a single time. A word on this clonotype: What it binds is unknown.

This receptor was identified in a man in his late teens or twenties who had mild COVID-19 (a few samples of this study predate the infection). Cell type and time point are not known. The sequenced material came from PBMCs or a T cell subset sorted from them (not recorded which). The chain couples TRBV5-1 to TRBJ2-1, with D perhaps matching TRBD1 (5 bases). Here the CDR3 DNA reads TGCGCCAGCAGCTTGGGTACAGGCTACAATGAGCAGTTCTTC. Protein: CASSLGTGYNEQFF.